This T cell receptor (beta chain) derives from a study of regulatory T cells in long-lasting Graves disease. Study-level background: Recently diagnosed Graves' patients had received antithyroid drugs for under 3 months. Study conclusions and caveats: Patients with persistent Graves' had lower TCR diversity than newly diagnosed patients.

This clonotype was recorded a few times. The antigen is undetermined. Time point in this sample: newly diagnosed GD, antithyroid drugs for less than 3 months. The TCR library was made from RNA that had been extracted from PBMCs in TRIzol. A blood draw put around 9.3 milliliters of peripheral blood into EDTA tubes. Library construction for TCR beta used iRepertoire HTBI primers and Arm-PCR of CDR3 regions. One entry per CDR3 protein results from TCRdb running MiXCR on the multiplex PCR reads. The data contain hundreds of thousands of distinct CDR3 sequences, about a sixth of them singletons. Sequencing was performed on peripheral blood mononuclear cells (PBMCs), taken at new diagnosis, from a patient treated with antithyroid drugs. This TCR was recovered from a female donor with Graves disease.

This CDR3 is CATEAGGPYNEQFF. CDR3 DNA sequence: TGTGCCACCGAAGCGGGAGGGCCTTACAATGAGCAGTTCTTC. The chain combines TRBV24-1 with TRBJ2-1; 10 bases are shared with TRBD2. The germline V gene encodes CDR1 KGHDR and CDR2 SFDVKD. V gave up 9 bases and J gave up 4 bases; unmatched junction bases: 5. This CDR3 is built from 14 residues.